This T cell receptor beta chain derives from a study of blood T cell repertoires in COVID-19 (dated by TCRdb to about 2020). General notes on the study: Samples from collaborators originated in the United States, Italy and Spain and spanned both the acute and convalescent phases of COVID-19. The material from the prospective study consisted of cDNA or gDNA derived from T cells, B-cell-depleted T cells, or PBMCs. Deeply sampled blood TCRbeta repertoires from subjects exposed to, actively infected with, or recovered from COVID-19 were included in the dataset. The repertoires were released in a freely available public database meant as a resource for research on the immune response to SARS-CoV-2. The samples were drawn from the first 160 participants of the ongoing ImmuneRACE study and from under 1,500 subjects provided by 6 global collaborators. Sample metadata almost always included a de-identified subject ID, COVID-19 status, age in years and sex. HLA class I and class II types, where available, came from metadata supplied by the sample provider rather than from assay-based typing. Results the study describes overall, beyond this receptor: The quantity of clinical and demographic metadata differed by source and by participant and was supplied without curation.

This clone was picked up one time. Its antigen is still unknown. Base qualities are missing; no much larger clone stands one base away. Each collaborating institution followed its own protocols to collect whole blood in K2EDTA tubes. For TCRbeta analysis, collaborator samples were shipped as frozen whole blood, as isolated PBMCs, or as DNA extracted from either sample type. TCRbeta CDR3 regions were amplified from genomic DNA using the immunoSEQ Assay, a bias-controlled multiplex PCR. Regarding the original processing steps: Within the assay, amplification of reference gene primers was used to estimate how many nucleated cells each sample contained. To quantify the absolute abundance of each unique TCRbeta CDR3 rearrangement, sequence reads were collapsed and filtered. For each sample, productive Simpson clonality was calculated as the square root of Simpson's diversity index over productive rearrangements. TCRdb took over this immuneACCESS table, retaining in-frame rearrangements with V and J assigned. Such tables are incomplete; in checked studies, under half of the missing clones stem from an unresolved V gene, and the remainder is unexplained. The DNA was the basis for D and trimming; V, J and clone size are from that table. Here the sample has a few hundred thousand clones; around 89% occur a single time. The top ten clones comprise approximately 3.3% of the sample.

Via the germline V gene, CDR1 is SGHRS and CDR2 YFSETQ. Including cysteine and phenylalanine, the CDR3 has 14 amino acids. Here the CDR3 DNA is all that survives: 42 bases in frame from base 1. Compared with germline, V lacks 4 bases and J lacks 10 bases; bases without a gene match: 6. The sequencing sample was made of peripheral blood. This sequence was found in a woman in her thirties or forties with acute or convalescent COVID-19. The receptor chain draws on TRBV5-1 and TRBJ1-6, with 9 bases in between that match TRBD1. The CDR3 amino acid sequence is: CASSGGQGESPLHF. Read as DNA, the sequence is TGCGCCAGCAGCGGGGGACAGGGTGAATCACCCCTCCACTTT.